The text below deals with one TCR beta chain. These data originate in a study of beta chain features in type 1 diabetes. V dropped 6 bases and J dropped 2; count of bases not matched to a gene: 6. CDR1 SQVTM and CDR2 ANQGSEA come from the germline V gene. The CDR3 consists of 13 residues. The entirety of the isolated RNA underwent reverse transcription, so expressed TCRB transcripts were sequenced. Clones were sequenced by immunoSEQ multiplex PCR, and TCRdb holds only the in-frame ones, with some missing. The sample has about 250,000 clones; 11% to 15% are singletons. The source material was naive CD4+ T cells from blood. The chain recombines TRBV29-1 with TRBJ2-7; 8 bases fit TRBD1. This sequence originates from a woman aged 40 to 55 in good health. Here the CDR3 DNA reads TGCAGCGTCGGGGGACAGGTTCCCTACGAGCAGTACTTC. It codes for CSVGGQVPYEQYF.